This is a list of T cell receptor beta chains from one sample in a study of PD-1 blockade in classical Hodgkin lymphoma. Profiled with immunoSEQ multiplex PCR; TCRdb holds only in-frame clones, not every one. The table lists about 110,000 clones, 80% to 90% of them singletons. Material: peripheral blood mononuclear cells (PBMCs), obtained before the second cycle of nivolumab. The source is a human donor with classical Hodgkin lymphoma. CDR3s include the opening cysteine and the closing phenylalanine or tryptophan. A D gene is named only where the DNA matches it firmly. Size tells how often a clone was seen (once, few, many) or the class of an expanded clone, and some rows leave it out.

TRBJ1-4 | . | . | TRBV4-1 | 15 | TGCGCCAGCAGCCAAGATAGAGGCCGAGTGGAAAAACTGTTTTTT | CASSQDRGRVEKLFF
TRBJ2-3 | once | . | TRBV27 | 15 | TGTGCCAGCAGTTTCCCCAAGCGGAGCACAGATACGCAGTATTTT | CASSFPKRSTDTQYF
TRBJ2-1 | . | . | TRBV19 | 12 | TGTGCCTCTAAACAGGGTGGTGGTGAGCAGTTCTTC | CASKQGGGEQFF
TRBJ2-1 | . | . | TRBV6-6 | 16 | TGTGCCAGCCGGGGTCTGACGGGGAAATCCTACAATGAGCAGTTCTTC | CASRGLTGKSYNEQFF
TRBJ1-3 | . | . | TRBV27 | 13 | TGTGCCAGCAGTTTATATTGGGGGAACACCATATATTTT | CASSLYWGNTIYF
TRBJ2-5 | . | TRBD1 | TRBV4-1 | 16 | TGCGCCAGCAGCCGATTGCCACAGGGGGCCGGGGAGACCCAGTACTTC | CASSRLPQGAGETQYF
TRBJ2-6 | . | . | TRBV7-6 | 14 | TGTGCCGCGGCCGGGGAGTCTGGGGCCAACGTCCTGACTTTC | CAAAGESGANVLTF
TRBJ2-1 | . | . | TRBV15 | 15 | TGTGCCACCAGCGGCGGGATCCCGAGAAACAATGAGCAGTTCTTC | CATSGGIPRNNEQFF
TRBJ1-3 | . | TRBD1 | TRBV10-3 | 14 | TGTGCCATCAGTGGGACAGGGGGCGGAAACACCATATATTTT | CAISGTGGGNTIYF
TRBJ2-7 | . | . | TRBV15 | 15 | TGTGCCACCAGCAGAGACCCGACGGCTTCCTACGAGCAGTACTTC | CATSRDPTASYEQYF
TRBJ2-7 | . | . | TRBV30 | 11 | TGTGCCTGGAGTGTGGGATACGAGCAGTACTTC | CAWSVGYEQYF
TRBJ1-1 | . | . | TRBV18 | 14 | TGTGCCAGCTCACCACCGAAGGGGCACACTGAAGCTTTCTTT | CASSPPKGHTEAFF
TRBJ2-5 | . | . | TRBV7-2 | 13 | TGTGCCAGCAGCTTACCCCCCGGGGAGACCCAGTACTTC | CASSLPPGETQYF
TRBJ2-4 | . | . | TRBV2 | 8 | TGTGCCAGCGCGGGACTGTACTTC | CASAGLYF
TRBJ2-5 | . | TRBD1 | TRBV18 | 15 | TGTGCCAGCTCCTCTCCGGGGACAGGGTTGCAGACCCAGTACTTC | CASSSPGTGLQTQYF
TRBJ2-2 | few | TRBD2 | TRBV2 | 18 | TGTGCCAGCAGTGCCCGGACTAGCGGGAGTTGGGGCACCGGGGAGCTGTTTTTT | CASSARTSGSWGTGELFF
TRBJ1-3 | . | . | TRBV30 | 12 | TGTGCCTGGAATCGAGAGGGATACACCATATATTTT | CAWNREGYTIYF
TRBJ1-2 | . | . | TRBV5-1 | 13 | TGCGCCAGCAGCTTGGATTTAACCTATGGCTACACCTTC | CASSLDLTYGYTF
TRBJ2-7 | . | . | TRBV21-1 | 14 | TGTGCCCAATACCCCTATCCTTACTCCTACGAGCAGTACTTC | CAQYPYPYSYEQYF
TRBJ2-1 | . | . | TRBV5-1 | 13 | TGCGCCAGCAGCTTTAAACTGGGGAATGAGCAGTTCTTC | CASSFKLGNEQFF
TRBJ1-2 | . | . | TRBV6-6 | 13 | TGTGCCAGCAGGGACAGCACGAGCTATGGCTACACCTTC | CASRDSTSYGYTF
TRBJ1-2 | . | . | TRBV5-1 | 13 | TGCGCCAGCAGCTTGGATCCTGTCGATGGCTACACCTTC | CASSLDPVDGYTF
TRBJ2-5 | . | TRBD2 | TRBV5-6 | 14 | TGTGCCAGCAGCTCGCCGGGCGGGAGGGAGACCCAGTACTTC | CASSSPGGRETQYF
TRBJ2-5 | . | . | TRBV5-6 | 13 | TGTGCCAGCAGCTTGGATGTCACAGAGACCCAGTACTTC | CASSLDVTETQYF
TRBJ2-7 | once | . | TRBV13 | 13 | TGTGCCAGCAGCTCTACCGGGTTTACGGAGCAGTACTTC | CASSSTGFTEQYF
TRBJ2-4 | . | . | TRBV28 | 15 | TGTGCCAGCACCTATAGGGACGTAGCCAAAAACATTCAGTACTTC | CASTYRDVAKNIQYF
TRBJ2-3 | . | TRBD2 | TRBV20-1 | 10 | TGCAGTGCTAGCGGGAGGGCGCAGTATTTT | CSASGRAQYF